The TCR beta chain under discussion was sequenced for a study of cytomegalovirus exposure and HLA in healthy donors (TCRdb year 2017). For context, the study as a whole: An earlier analysis of several hundred of the donors reported 250 to 300 Gb of sequence data and some 120 million unique TCR beta sequences from 190 million or so T cells. Approximately 300 gigabases of sequencing data and around 90 million unique TCR sequences made up an early release that covered 500 to 700 HLA-typed donors. Of the roughly 400 genotyped donors, around 81% fell in the genetic ancestry cluster associated with self-reported Caucasian donors. The study aimed to test whether cataloging public T cell receptors could reveal signatures of past pathogen exposure. The T cell repertoires of 550 to 850 subjects were profiled by immunosequencing and related to cytomegalovirus serostatus. Besides the first cohort of 550 to 750 subjects, a separate validation cohort made up of 120 different subjects was used. To predict cytomegalovirus infection status, the study combined high-throughput TCR immunosequencing, statistical association of individual TCRs with disease status, and machine learning. To study patterns of TCR occurrence, a later analysis re-analyzed previously published TCR beta repertoires from 700 or so donors and added high-resolution HLA genotyping. In the later analysis, no new phenotypic data were used to find candidate immune exposures; instead, reliance was placed on TCR beta sequences and their occurrence across donors. In an earlier analysis of over 550 of the donors, high-throughput TCR beta sequencing was used to judge whether each TCR beta V gene segment behaved as functional or pseudogenic. Alongside the repertoire data, information on donor age, sex, ethnicity and CMV serostatus was compiled. In a later genetic analysis, genome-wide SNP genotypes for about three fifths of the roughly 670 donors were used, and that subset was treated as a discovery cohort. Every discovery cohort repertoire had been produced on one sequencing platform. Class I and class II HLA loci were covered by the typing at four-digit resolution. Typing coverage varied by locus: about 629-640 donors for A, B, C, DRB1 and DQB1; approximately 500 for DQA1; over 600 for DPA1; roughly 450 for DPB1. Because of strong linkage in the cohort, a few DR-DQ haplotypes were treated as single units for association and clustering. Among roughly 400 genotyped donors of the cohort, an average of about 240,000 unique TCR beta nucleotide sequences were sequenced per donor, about a sixth of them non-productive. Study-level results and caveats: This cohort had only TCR beta chains sequenced, and the lack of alpha or paired-chain data limited which features could be detected. The presence/absence analyses assumed that sequencing depth was roughly uniform across donors, and that assumption may not be true. Linkage disequilibrium might explain the correlated functional status among segregating V segments, but an unknown experimental factor could not be excluded. A total of 164 TCR beta chains were listed by the study as associated with cytomegalovirus. Strong co-occurrence of HLA alleles, especially DR and DQ, made assigning TCR associations to individual alleles difficult. Three of the identified cytomegalovirus-associated TCR beta chains were confirmed in vitro to be specific for cytomegalovirus antigens. A later analysis found that most CMV-associated TCR beta chains appeared HLA-restricted, with HLA associations seemingly driven largely by CMV exposure. In a later analysis, several top co-occurrence clusters were reported to appear linked to parvovirus B19, influenza, CMV and Epstein-Barr virus. For the cohort, immune exposure information was limited to CMV serostatus. Most TCR sequences were seen in very few donors, while some public TCRs were found in many individuals. Because HLA typing was missing for some donors at each locus, association tests included only the typed subset. A cluster of highly shared sequence variants was judged likely to represent a technical artifact of the sequencing pipeline. In a later genetic analysis, a missense DCLRE1C variant was associated with V-gene and J-gene trimming of TCR beta chains, and the association was replicated in an independent cohort. The authors suggested that the approach could potentially be extended to other disease states and immunological phenotypes. The earlier analysis of 587 of the donors excluded fewer than 20 rarely observed V segments, including chromosome 9 orphons, because counts were too low. A further reported finding was that TCR beta sequences accurately predicted the HLA-A and HLA-B alleles for most subjects in the first cohort. Compared with the roughly 670-donor mean, donors in an Asian-associated ancestry cluster had fewer N-insertions in productive TCRs, according to a later genetic analysis. The classifier was reported to diagnose cytomegalovirus status with high specificity and sensitivity in both the original cohort and the validation cohort. A later analysis found that HLA-associated TCR beta chains were more clonally expanded and had lower generation probabilities than equally common non-associated chains. According to a later analysis, TCR association rates differed among HLA loci, with DRB1 alleles showing the most associated TCRs and HLA-C alleles showing the fewest. Some IMGT-functional V segments, including TRBV6-2 and TRBV6-3, could not be told apart with the 87-base-pair reads, so those segments were excluded. In a later analysis, 15,000 to 20,000 TCR beta sequences were associated with specific HLA alleles at a false discovery rate of 0.05. Broadly in line with IMGT annotations, most TCR beta V segments showed up in productive rearrangements about 90% or about 30% of the time in an earlier analysis of roughly 590 of the donors.

A note on this clone: What this receptor recognizes is not known. Base qualities are missing; no much larger clone stands one base away.

The cohort consisted of approximately 690 healthy bone marrow donors. All cohort members were sampled while nominally healthy, although unrecorded immune exposures were likely present. The donor was CMV seropositive and was included in the group of 250 to 300 seropositive cohort members. Every donor gave a peripheral blood sample, and the peripheral blood mononuclear cells from that sample were used for TCR beta sequencing. The Qiagen DNeasy Blood Extraction Kit was used to extract genomic DNA from the blood cell samples. Relative to germline, V is 1 base shorter and J is 2 bases shorter, with 11 bases between their ends. CDR1 SGHVS and CDR2 FNYEAQ are derived from the germline V gene. The CDR3 contains 16 residues, cysteine and phenylalanine counted. The DNA shown is the 48-base CDR3, in frame from base 1. Preparation of the library involved the immunoSEQ multiplex PCR assay. A mixture of 60 forward primers for TCR Vbeta segments and 13 reverse primers for TCR Jbeta segments was used in the multiplex PCR. Amplification of the CDR3 region of rearranged TCR beta genes was performed with a multiplex PCR assay on genomic DNA. Amplified TCR beta libraries were sequenced as 87-base-pair reads on the Illumina HiSeq System. Per the authors' processing: A later analysis counted about 80 million unique TCR beta chains across the 650 to 800 repertoires, and some 11 million of these chains were shared by at least two donors. A nearest-neighbor algorithm error-corrected the raw reads and collapsed the reads into unique sequences, merging closely related sequences to remove PCR and sequencing errors. CDR3 sequences were aligned to IMGT reference sequences to assign V, D and J gene segments. For a sequence to be retained, at least a six-nucleotide match to both a V gene segment and a J gene segment was required. Rearrangements were classified as productive when the CDR3 lacked stop codons and remained in frame with V and J, and all other rearrangements were classified as non-productive. CDR3 was defined by IMGT convention, running from the second conserved V-encoded cysteine to the conserved J-encoded phenylalanine. Sequences without an unambiguous match to a single V gene segment were excluded from the earlier analysis of several hundred of the donors. An earlier analysis of several hundred of the donors classified V segments as functional when productive rearrangements were above 56.7% and as segregating when the standard deviation between donors was above 5%. A statistical classification framework was developed to diagnose cytomegalovirus status using the catalog of TCR beta chain sequences. V and J gene assignment, in a later analysis, came from comparing TCR nucleotide sequences with IMGT/GENE-DB human TR gene sequences. Using the TCRdist pipeline, a later analysis assigned CDR3 sequences along with most-parsimonious VDJ recombination scenarios. A later analysis defined each TCR beta chain by its CDR3 amino acid sequence plus V-gene family, and excluded reads lacking a unique V-gene family. A later analysis removed 592 highly shared, low-generation-probability nucleotide sequences to deal with suspected cross-contamination and a sequencing artifact. In a later analysis, a clonal expansion index was calculated for each public chain from normalized within-repertoire ranks of inferred template counts. A later analysis computed generation probabilities with a VDJ recombination model fitted to out-of-frame rearrangements, and checked the results against IGoR. A later analysis scored TCR-TCR, TCR-HLA and TCR-CMV co-occurrence with hypergeometric tests, applying a repertoire-size bias correction to TCR pairs. A later analysis estimated false discovery rates by permuting HLA or CMV assignments 20 times. A later analysis grouped co-occurring TCRs with DBSCAN, adding TCRdist sequence similarity when clustering within HLA-allele-positive subsets. For co-occurrence clustering, repertoires with fewer than 30,000 or more than 120,000 public chains were excluded, along with several repertoires with anomalous nucleotide sharing. Here the immuneACCESS table is served through TCRdb, limited to in-frame sequences with V and J called. Missing clones are a known gap in these copies; in checked studies unresolved V genes cover under half, and the rest lacks a known reason. That table supplies the V and J calls and clone size; D and trimming were determined from the DNA. This sample gives 200,000 or so clones in total; 84% of them show up just once. Roughly 2.6% of the sample lies in the top ten.

Recombination connected TRBV7-6 to TRBJ2-2; no confident D gene assignment can be made. Input material: PBMCs. This TCR came from a woman aged 50 to 60 in good health and CMV-seropositive. The DNA sequence is given as TGTGCCAGCAGCTTAGACCAGGTTCTCAACACCGGGGAGCTGTTTTTT. Its protein product is CASSLDQVLNTGELFF.